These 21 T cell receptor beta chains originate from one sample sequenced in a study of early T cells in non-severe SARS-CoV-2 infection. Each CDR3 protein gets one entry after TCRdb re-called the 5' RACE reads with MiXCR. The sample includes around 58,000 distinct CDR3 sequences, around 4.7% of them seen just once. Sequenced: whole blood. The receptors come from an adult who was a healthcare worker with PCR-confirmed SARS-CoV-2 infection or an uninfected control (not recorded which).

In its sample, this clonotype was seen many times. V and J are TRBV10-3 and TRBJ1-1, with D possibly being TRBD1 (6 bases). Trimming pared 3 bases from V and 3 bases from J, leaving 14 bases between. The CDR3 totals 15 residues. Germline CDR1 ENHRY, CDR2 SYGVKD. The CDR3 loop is CAISDPQGRDTEAFF. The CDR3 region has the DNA TGTGCCATCAGTGACCCACAGGGAAGGGACACTGAAGCTTTCTTT.

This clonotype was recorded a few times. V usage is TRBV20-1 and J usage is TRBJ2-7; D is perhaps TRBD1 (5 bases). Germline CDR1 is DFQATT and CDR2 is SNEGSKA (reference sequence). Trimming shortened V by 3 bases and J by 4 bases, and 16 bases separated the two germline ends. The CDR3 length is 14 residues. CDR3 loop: CSASPFSGYYEQYF. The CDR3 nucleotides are TGCAGTGCTAGCCCCTTTTCAGGGTATTACGAGCAGTACTTC.

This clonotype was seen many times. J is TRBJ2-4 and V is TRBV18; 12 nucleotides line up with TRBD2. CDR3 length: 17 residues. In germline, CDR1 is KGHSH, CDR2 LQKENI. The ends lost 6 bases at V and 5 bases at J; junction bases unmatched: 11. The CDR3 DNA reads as TGTGCCAGCTCCGGGATACTAGCGGGAGGTCTTCAAAACATTCAGTACTTC. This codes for CASSGILAGGLQNIQYF.

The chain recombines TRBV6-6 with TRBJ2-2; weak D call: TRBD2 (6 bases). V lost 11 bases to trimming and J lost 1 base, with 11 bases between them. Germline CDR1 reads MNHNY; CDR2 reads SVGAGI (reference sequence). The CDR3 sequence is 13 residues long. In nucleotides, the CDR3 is TGTGCCGCCGGGACTCGGAACACCGGGGAGCTGTTTTTT. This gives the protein CAAGTRNTGELFF.

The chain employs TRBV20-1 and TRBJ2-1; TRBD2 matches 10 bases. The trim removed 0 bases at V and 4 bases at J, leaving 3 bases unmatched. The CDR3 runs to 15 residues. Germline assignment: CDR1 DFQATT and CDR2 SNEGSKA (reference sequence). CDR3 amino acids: CSARDPAGGYNEQFF. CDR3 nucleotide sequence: TGCAGTGCTAGAGATCCAGCGGGGGGGTACAATGAGCAGTTCTTC.

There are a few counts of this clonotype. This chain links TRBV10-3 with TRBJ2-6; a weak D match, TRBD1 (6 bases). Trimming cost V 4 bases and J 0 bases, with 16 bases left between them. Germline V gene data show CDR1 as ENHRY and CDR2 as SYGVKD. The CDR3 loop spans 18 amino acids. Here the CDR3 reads CAISVLFRGVSGANVLTF. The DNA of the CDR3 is TGTGCCATCAGTGTCCTGTTCAGGGGTGTCTCTGGGGCCAACGTCCTGACTTTC.

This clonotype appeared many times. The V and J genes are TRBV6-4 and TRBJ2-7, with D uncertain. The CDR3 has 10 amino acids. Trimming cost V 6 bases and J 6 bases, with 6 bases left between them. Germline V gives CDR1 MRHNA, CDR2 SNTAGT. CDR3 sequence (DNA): TGTGCCAGCAGCCCCAGCGAGCAGTACTTC. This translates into CASSPSEQYF.

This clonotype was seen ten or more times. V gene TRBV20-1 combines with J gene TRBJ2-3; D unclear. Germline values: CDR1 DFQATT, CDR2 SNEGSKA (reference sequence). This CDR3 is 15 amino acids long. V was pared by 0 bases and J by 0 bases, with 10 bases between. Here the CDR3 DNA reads TGCAGTGCTAGAGATATAAGTACGAGCACAGATACGCAGTATTTT. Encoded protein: CSARDISTSTDTQYF.

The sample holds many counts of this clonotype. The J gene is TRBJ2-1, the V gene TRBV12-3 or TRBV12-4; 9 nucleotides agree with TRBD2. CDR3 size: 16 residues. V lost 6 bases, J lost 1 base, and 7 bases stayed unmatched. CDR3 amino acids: CASRLLGLASYNEQFF. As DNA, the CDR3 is TGTGCCAGCAGGCTCCTAGGACTAGCGTCCTACAATGAGCAGTTCTTC.

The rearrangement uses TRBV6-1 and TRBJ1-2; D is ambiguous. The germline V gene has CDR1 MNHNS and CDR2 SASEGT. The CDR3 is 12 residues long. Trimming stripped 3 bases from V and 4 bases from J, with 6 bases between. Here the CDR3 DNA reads TGTGCCAGCAGTGACGGGTTCTATGGCTACACCTTC. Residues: CASSDGFYGYTF.

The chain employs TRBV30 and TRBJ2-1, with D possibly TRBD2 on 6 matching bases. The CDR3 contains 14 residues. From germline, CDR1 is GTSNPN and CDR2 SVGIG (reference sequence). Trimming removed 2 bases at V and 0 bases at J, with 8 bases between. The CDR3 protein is CAWSTSISYNEQFF. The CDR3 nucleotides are TGTGCCTGGAGTACTAGCATCTCCTACAATGAGCAGTTCTTC.

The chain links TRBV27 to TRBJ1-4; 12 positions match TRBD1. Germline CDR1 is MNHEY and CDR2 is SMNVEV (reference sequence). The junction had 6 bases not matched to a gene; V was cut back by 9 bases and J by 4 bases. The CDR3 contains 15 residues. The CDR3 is CASGTGGAFNEKLFF. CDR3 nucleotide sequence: TGTGCCAGTGGGACAGGGGGCGCATTTAATGAAAAACTGTTTTTT.

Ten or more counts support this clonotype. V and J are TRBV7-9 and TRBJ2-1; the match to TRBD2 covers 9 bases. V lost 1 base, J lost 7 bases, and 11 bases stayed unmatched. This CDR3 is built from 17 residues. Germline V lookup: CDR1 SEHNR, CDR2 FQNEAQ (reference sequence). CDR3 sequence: CASSLEESWTSVNEQFF. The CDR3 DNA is TGTGCCAGCAGCTTAGAGGAAAGCTGGACTAGCGTGAATGAGCAGTTCTTC. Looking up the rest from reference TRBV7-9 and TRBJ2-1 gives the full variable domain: DTGVSQNPRHKITKRGQNVTFRCDPISEHNRLYWYRQTLGQGPEFLTYFQNEAQLEKSRLLSDRFSAERPKGSFSTLEIQRTEQGDSAMYLCASSLEESWTSVNEQFFGPGTRLTVL.

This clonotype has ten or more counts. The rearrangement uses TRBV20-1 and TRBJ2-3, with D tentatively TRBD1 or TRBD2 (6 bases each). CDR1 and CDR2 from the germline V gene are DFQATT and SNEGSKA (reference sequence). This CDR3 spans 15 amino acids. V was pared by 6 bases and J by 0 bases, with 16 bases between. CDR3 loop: CSAPAGGRSTDTQYF. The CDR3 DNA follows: TGCAGTGCCCCCGCCGGGGGCCGAAGCACAGATACGCAGTATTTT.

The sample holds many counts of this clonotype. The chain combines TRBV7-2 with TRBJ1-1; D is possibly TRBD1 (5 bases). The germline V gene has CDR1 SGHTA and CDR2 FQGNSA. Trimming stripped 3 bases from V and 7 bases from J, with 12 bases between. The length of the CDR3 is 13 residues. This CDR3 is CASSLGPRYEAFF. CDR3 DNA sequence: TGTGCCAGCAGCTTGGGGCCCCGCTATGAAGCTTTCTTT.

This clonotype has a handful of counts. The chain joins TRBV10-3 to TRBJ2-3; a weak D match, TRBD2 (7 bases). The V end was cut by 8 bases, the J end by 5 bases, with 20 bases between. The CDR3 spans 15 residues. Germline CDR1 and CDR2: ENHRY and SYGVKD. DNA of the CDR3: TGTGCCATCGGGGGGGGCGGTCTACAGGGAGATACGCAGTATTTT. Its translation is CAIGGGGLQGDTQYF.

CDR3 nucleotides: TGTGCCAGTAGTATTCCCAAATTACAGGAAGCTGGGGCCAACGTCCTGACTTTC. Translation gives CASSIPKLQEAGANVLTF. This chain joins TRBV19 and TRBJ2-6, with D tentatively TRBD1 (5 bases). The CDR3 spans 18 residues. The ends were cut back, 3 bases at V and 2 bases at J, with 17 bases in the middle. CDR1 is LNHDA, CDR2 SQIVND, per germline (reference sequence).

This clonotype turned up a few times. The DNA of the CDR3 is TGTGCCAGCAGCTTCCCGGGCGGGCTGCAGGAGACCCAGTACTTC. Its translation: CASSFPGGLQETQYF. The chain uses TRBV5-8 and TRBJ2-5, with D possibly matching TRBD2 (5 bases). Between the trimmed V and J ends, which lost 2 bases and 5 bases, there was a span of 16 bases. The CDR3 consists of 15 residues. Germline V gene sequence: CDR1 SGHTS, CDR2 YDEGEE.

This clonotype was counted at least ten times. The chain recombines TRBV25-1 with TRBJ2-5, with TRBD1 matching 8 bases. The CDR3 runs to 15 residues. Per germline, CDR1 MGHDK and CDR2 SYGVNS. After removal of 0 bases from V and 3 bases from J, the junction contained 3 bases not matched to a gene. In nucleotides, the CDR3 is TGTGCCAGCAGTGAATATAAGACAGGGGAAGAGACCCAGTACTTC. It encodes CASSEYKTGEETQYF.

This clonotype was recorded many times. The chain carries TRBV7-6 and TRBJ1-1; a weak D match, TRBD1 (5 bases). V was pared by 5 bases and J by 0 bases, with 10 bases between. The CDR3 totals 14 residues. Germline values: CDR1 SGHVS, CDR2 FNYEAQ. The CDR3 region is CASSPTGLNTEAFF. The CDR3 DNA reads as TGTGCCAGCAGCCCAACAGGTTTGAACACTGAAGCTTTCTTT.

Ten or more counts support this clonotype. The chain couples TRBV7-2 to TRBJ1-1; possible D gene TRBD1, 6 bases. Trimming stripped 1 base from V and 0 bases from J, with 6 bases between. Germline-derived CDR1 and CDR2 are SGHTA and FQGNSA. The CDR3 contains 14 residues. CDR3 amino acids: CASSLDRVNTEAFF. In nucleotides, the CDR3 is TGTGCCAGCAGCTTAGACAGGGTGAACACTGAAGCTTTCTTT.